This paragraph covers one T cell receptor (beta chain) sequence. V was pared by 5 bases and J by 3 bases, with 10 bases between. The CDR3 is 13 amino acids. From germline, CDR1 is LGHNT and CDR2 FRNRAP. The cohort comprised adults aged about 18 to 100 years residing in 24 US areas. The sample belongs to a study of blood T cell repertoires in COVID-19. For the study at large: The United States, Italy and Spain provided the acute and convalescent COVID-19 samples. The cDNA or gDNA used as material had been derived from T cells, B-cell-depleted T cells, or PBMCs.

Only in-frame clones appear in the TCRdb table, and some are missing; sequencing was by immunoSEQ multiplex PCR. The sample has 380,000 or so clones; 70% to 90% are singletons. This clonotype was obtained from a man younger than 40 who had recovered from COVID-19. The J gene is TRBJ1-1, the V gene TRBV12-5; D gene uncertain. Sequenced input: PBMCs or T cells enriched from blood (not recorded which). The CDR3, as DNA: TGTGCTAGTGGTGGCGGGTGGGACACTGAAGCTTTCTTT. Its translation: CASGGGWDTEAFF.